This T cell receptor (beta chain) was sequenced for a study of blood T cell repertoires in COVID-19 (dated by TCRdb to 2018 to 2020). Background for the entire study: Samples from collaborators originated in the United States, Italy and Spain and spanned both the acute and convalescent phases of COVID-19. A freely available public database, intended as a resource for researchers studying the immune response to SARS-CoV-2, is where the repertoires were released. A de-identified subject ID, COVID-19 status, age in years and sex were almost always included in the sample metadata. Where available, HLA class I and class II types were taken from metadata supplied by the sample provider and were not determined by assay-based typing. Subjects who had been exposed to COVID-19, were actively infected with it, or had recovered from it provided the deeply sampled blood TCRbeta repertoires that made up the dataset. The material from the prospective study consisted of cDNA or gDNA derived from T cells, B-cell-depleted T cells, or PBMCs. The samples were drawn from two sources: the first 160 participants of the ongoing ImmuneRACE study, and fewer than 1,500 subjects contributed by 6 global collaborators.

Including the terminal cysteine and phenylalanine, the CDR3 comprises 14 residues. Only the CDR3 region is kept as DNA, spanning 42 bases read in frame from base 1. CDR1 and CDR2 were assigned from the germline V gene (reference sequence) as GTSNPN and SVGIG. V loses 0 bases of germline sequence and J loses 6 bases, and the interval between the two ends is 12 bases. This clone came up once. The clone's antigen remains unknown. No clone much larger than this one lies a single base away; base qualities are absent. Findings and caveats that apply to the study as a whole: Clinical and demographic metadata were provided uncurated, with the amount varying by source and participant.

Each collaborating institution followed its own protocols to collect whole blood in K2EDTA tubes. For TCRbeta analysis, collaborators shipped samples as frozen whole blood, isolated PBMCs, or DNA extracted from either of those sample types. The immunoSEQ Assay, a bias-controlled multiplex PCR, was used to amplify TCRbeta CDR3 regions from genomic DNA. The original pipeline was this. Nucleated cell counts per sample were estimated from amplification of reference gene primers within the assay. Sequence reads were collapsed and filtered to measure the absolute abundance of every unique TCRbeta CDR3 rearrangement. For each sample, productive Simpson clonality was calculated by taking the square root of Simpson's diversity index across productive rearrangements. TCRdb took over this immuneACCESS table, retaining in-frame rearrangements with V and J assigned. Such tables are incomplete; in checked studies, under half of the missing clones stem from an unresolved V gene, and the remainder is unexplained. The V and J calls and clone size come from that table; D and trimming were worked out from the DNA. The sample table lists over 80,000 clones, about 88% of them with a count of one. The ten largest clones represent 0.95% to 1.5% of the sample.

This TCR was recovered from a man older than 75 with active or convalescent COVID-19. Specimen: peripheral blood. The rearranged segments are TRBV30 and TRBJ1-5, with the D gene too uncertain to name. The DNA reads TGTGCCTGGAGTGTAGGTCAAGCGGGTCAGCCCCAGCATTTT. This sequence encodes CAWSVGQAGQPQHF.